A single sample gave rise to the 15 T cell receptor beta chains below, sequenced in a study of PD-1 blockade in classical Hodgkin lymphoma (dated by TCRdb to the early 2020s). The method behind the library was the immunoSEQ multiplex PCR assay. TCRdb took this table from immuneACCESS and kept in-frame rearrangements with V and J called. Such tables lack part of the clones; where checked against another copy, unresolved V genes explain under half of the gap, and the rest is unexplained. Here the sample has 90,000 to 100,000 clones; about 88% occur a single time. The top ten hold roughly a tenth of the sample. This specimen's time point label, interpreted: cycle 2 day 1 (C2D1) of nivolumab. Relapse after autologous stem cell transplantation had occurred in all trial patients, and cohorts A, B and C were distinguished by prior brentuximab vedotin exposure. Material: peripheral blood mononuclear cells (PBMCs), obtained before the second cycle of nivolumab. All receptors derive from a human donor with classical Hodgkin lymphoma.

The rearrangement joins TRBV12-5 to TRBJ2-1, with TRBD1 matching over 7 bases. The J segment lost 2 bases and the V segment lost 6 bases, leaving 7 bases of the junction unmatched. The germline CDR1 and CDR2 sequences are LGHNT and FRNRAP. This CDR3 spans 15 amino acids. CDR3: CASGPGTAPYNEQFF. CDR3 nucleotide sequence: TGTGCTAGTGGCCCCGGGACAGCACCCTACAATGAGCAGTTCTTC.

V and J are TRBV7-8 and TRBJ2-6; maybe TRBD1 (5 bases). CDR3 length: 17 residues. Per germline, CDR1 SGHVS and CDR2 FQNEAQ. Trimming left V 1 base short and J 4 bases short, with 14 bases between. DNA for the CDR3: TGTGCCAGCAGCTTAGAGAGGTTTGGGGCCGGGGCCAACGTCCTGACTTTC. Translation: CASSLERFGAGANVLTF.

The CDR3 DNA follows: TGCGCCAGCAGCCAAGATTTAACAGGGGTAACGGGAAACACCATATATTTT. It translates to CASSQDLTGVTGNTIYF. The rearrangement joins TRBV4-1 to TRBJ1-3, with 7 bases aligning to TRBD1. From germline, CDR1 is MGHRA and CDR2 YSYEKL. V trimming: 0 bases; J trimming: 4 bases; junction bases outside the gene matches: 9. The CDR3 is 17 amino acids.

As concerns this clone: The CDR3 end shows no conserved phenylalanine or tryptophan, and so a read error is likely. Because the CDR3's place on the DNA is in doubt, the DNA is left out and the CDR3 is given as listed by TCRdb. This rearrangement joins TRBV6-1 to TRBJ1-2; the DNA was not used to check the table's D call, TRBD1. CDR1 is MNHNS, CDR2 SASEGT, per germline. The CDR3 region is 13 residues in length, termini included. The CDR3 here is CASSEAWEGVSLV.

The V call is TRBV6-1, the J call TRBJ1-1, with D uncertain. The V gene lost 8 bases and the J gene lost 4 bases, with 5 bases spanning the gap. The CDR3 totals 10 residues. Germline V gene sequence: CDR1 MNHNS, CDR2 SASEGT. The CDR3 here is CASGGTEAFF. The CDR3 bases are TGTGCCAGCGGAGGCACTGAAGCTTTCTTT.

The CDR3: CASSSRVDTQYF. The CDR3 DNA is TGTGCCAGCAGTTCCCGGGTTGATACGCAGTATTTT. The V call is TRBV6-1, the J call TRBJ2-3; D gene ambiguous. The CDR3 length is 12 residues. Germline CDR1 and CDR2: MNHNS and SASEGT. With 5 bases removed from V and 6 bases from J, the gap between germline ends came to 9 bases.

This chain connects TRBV28 to TRBJ1-1, with D uncertain. The CDR3 runs to 12 residues. In germline, CDR1 is MDHEN, CDR2 SYDVKM. The CDR3 sequence is CVIRDIGPEAFF. CDR3 sequence (DNA): TGTGTCATTCGTGATATTGGGCCTGAAGCTTTCTTT.

This chain joins TRBV19 and TRBJ2-1, with D perhaps TRBD1 (5 bases). The V end was cut by 5 bases, the J end by 8 bases, with 7 bases between. CDR3 size: 11 residues. Germline V gene lookup returns CDR1 LNHDA and CDR2 SQIVND (reference sequence). This CDR3 reads CASSQGHEQFF. The DNA for the CDR3 is TGTGCCAGTAGTCAGGGTCATGAGCAGTTCTTC.

The rearrangement joins TRBV28 to TRBJ2-3; 7 nucleotides agree with TRBD1. The CDR3 is 13 residues long. V lost 6 bases to trimming and J lost 5 bases; unmatched junction nucleotides: 5. The germline V gene encodes CDR1 MDHEN and CDR2 SYDVKM. The CDR3 loop reads CASRPDREDTQYF. CDR3 DNA sequence: TGTGCCAGCAGACCCGACAGGGAAGATACGCAGTATTTT.

The chain is built from TRBV19 and TRBJ1-2; TRBD1 is a possible D gene (5 bases). From germline, CDR1 is LNHDA and CDR2 SQIVND (reference sequence). Trimming cost V 10 bases and J 4 bases, with 19 bases left between them. CDR3 length: 14 residues. CDR3 nucleotide sequence: TGTGCCACTCAAGGGGAGGGATTGCCCTATGGCTACACCTTC. As protein: CATQGEGLPYGYTF.

This sequence joins TRBV29-1 and TRBJ2-7; 8 bases map to TRBD1. Germline trimming cut 2 bases from V and 3 bases from J; bases unmatched to any gene: 15. This CDR3 comprises 17 residues. The germline V gene has CDR1 SQVTM and CDR2 ANQGSEA. CDR3 in amino acids: CSVERWGAQGGSYEQYF. The CDR3 nucleotides are TGCAGCGTTGAAAGGTGGGGCGCACAGGGGGGTAGCTACGAGCAGTACTTC.

The rearrangement uses TRBV29-1 and TRBJ2-2; 9 bases are a match to TRBD2. The CDR3 length is 14 residues. J was trimmed by 2 bases and V by 6 bases; bases with no gene match: 4. The V gene's germline CDR1 is SQVTM and CDR2 ANQGSEA. The CDR3 DNA reads TGCAGCGTCGCTAGCGGGACTAACACCGGGGAGCTGTTTTTT. It yields the protein CSVASGTNTGELFF.

This chain connects TRBV29-1 to TRBJ2-5; D possibly uses TRBD1 or TRBD2 (5 bases each). The germline V and J ends were trimmed by 4 bases and 7 bases, with 19 bases remaining between them. In germline, CDR1 is SQVTM, CDR2 ANQGSEA. The CDR3 is 14 residues long. The CDR3 bases are TGCAGCGTTGCGATCGGGACCCGGGGCGGGACCCAGTACTTC. It codes for CSVAIGTRGGTQYF.

The V and J genes are TRBV28 and TRBJ2-7; 7 bases fit TRBD2. The junction had 5 bases not matched to a gene; V was cut back by 0 bases and J by 3 bases. The length of the CDR3 is 15 residues. CDR1 is MDHEN and CDR2 is SYDVKM in the germline V gene. The chain's CDR3 is CASSLWSGGNYEQYF. The CDR3 DNA is TGTGCCAGCAGTTTATGGTCCGGGGGGAACTACGAGCAGTACTTC.

The gene calls are TRBV19 and TRBJ1-3; D gene ambiguous. The CDR3 has 15 residues. Germline V gene data show CDR1 as LNHDA and CDR2 as SQIVND (reference sequence). V gave up 1 base and J gave up 3 bases, with 10 bases separating them. The CDR3, as DNA: TGTGCCAGTAGTATAGCCAGCCTTCGTGGAAACACCATATATTTT. This gives the protein CASSIASLRGNTIYF.